What follows is one TCR beta chain and its context. The antigen is undetermined. There are 14 residues in the CDR3. CDR1 and CDR2 (germline): GTSNPN, SVGIG (reference sequence). J lost 8 bases, V lost 2 bases, and 8 bases had no gene match. The sequenced template was cDNA made from the entire isolated RNA. Assay: immunoSEQ multiplex PCR; the TCRdb copy retains only in-frame clones and omits some. This sample has approximately 300,000 clones, with roughly 9.6% found just once. This sample stems from a study of beta chain features in type 1 diabetes. Turning to the study itself: Researchers looked at roughly 100,000,000 sorted cells across all samples. Study-level results: At VDJ recombination sites, type 1 diabetes patients had fewer insertions and more deleted nucleotides. Shorter TCRB CDR3s, moderately but significantly so, marked every one of the four CD4+ subsets in Type 1 diabetes patients.

Each population that was sorted was more than 98% pure. The material sequenced was naive CD4+ T cells from blood. This chain uses TRBV30 with TRBJ2-3; 9 bases match TRBD1. This sequence originates from a woman under 40 in good health. The CDR3 sequence is CAWSPGQGIATQYF. The DNA for the CDR3 is TGTGCCTGGAGTCCGGGACAGGGAATCGCTACGCAGTATTTT.